These T cell receptor beta chains were read from a single sample in a study of technical replicates of blood from a few donors. TCRdb's copy holds only in-frame clones and misses some; the assay was immunoSEQ multiplex PCR. The sample comprises around 67,000 clones, roughly 92% of which are singletons, and about 0.39% rests with the top ten. Source material: T cells isolated from PBMCs. Source of these receptors: a human donor in good health. Each CDR3 is given with its conserved first and last residue. D genes are given only for firm matches. A clone size is listed for some rows: how often the clone was seen (once, few, many), or a class if it is expanded.

d_gene: NA; abundance: NA; v_gene: TRBV27; j_gene: TRBJ2-7; CDR3aa: CASSRTFGAGVEQYF; CDR3nt: TGTGCCAGCAGTCGGACATTTGGGGCCGGTGTCGAGCAGTACTTC
d_gene: TRBD2; abundance: once; v_gene: TRBV6-6; j_gene: TRBJ2-5; CDR3aa: CASRGGLADHQETQYF; CDR3nt: TGTGCCAGCAGGGGGGGACTAGCGGATCACCAGGAGACCCAGTACTTC
d_gene: NA; abundance: NA; v_gene: TRBV11-3; j_gene: TRBJ2-1; CDR3aa: CASSFEGHGYNEQFF; CDR3nt: TGTGCCAGCAGTTTTGAGGGACACGGCTACAATGAGCAGTTCTTC
d_gene: TRBD2; abundance: NA; v_gene: TRBV6-6; j_gene: TRBJ2-1; CDR3aa: CASSPSSGHEQFF; CDR3nt: TGTGCCAGCAGTCCAAGTAGCGGGCATGAGCAGTTCTTC
d_gene: TRBD1; abundance: NA; v_gene: TRBV19; j_gene: TRBJ2-7; CDR3aa: CASSSLGQGYEQYF; CDR3nt: TGTGCCAGTAGTTCGCTCGGACAGGGTTACGAGCAGTACTTC
d_gene: TRBD1; abundance: few; v_gene: TRBV23-1; j_gene: TRBJ2-3; CDR3aa: CASSSGQGTDTQYF; CDR3nt: TGCGCCAGCAGTTCCGGACAGGGGACAGATACGCAGTATTTT
d_gene: TRBD2; abundance: NA; v_gene: TRBV29-1; j_gene: TRBJ2-7; CDR3aa: CSVLGLADHYEQYF; CDR3nt: TGCAGCGTTCTGGGACTAGCGGATCACTACGAGCAGTACTTC
d_gene: TRBD1; abundance: NA; v_gene: TRBV6-5; j_gene: TRBJ2-5; CDR3aa: CASKGQLQETQYF; CDR3nt: TGTGCCAGCAAGGGACAGCTCCAAGAGACCCAGTACTTC
d_gene: NA; abundance: NA; v_gene: TRBV6-5; j_gene: TRBJ2-7; CDR3aa: CASSFNRFYEQYF; CDR3nt: TGTGCCAGCAGTTTCAACCGGTTCTACGAGCAGTACTTC
d_gene: NA; abundance: NA; v_gene: TRBV6-1; j_gene: TRBJ2-1; CDR3aa: CASSLERRRNEQFF; CDR3nt: TGTGCCAGCAGTCTAGAGAGACGGCGTAATGAGCAGTTCTTC
d_gene: NA; abundance: NA; v_gene: TRBV7-2; j_gene: TRBJ2-3; CDR3aa: CASSRTAITDTQYF; CDR3nt: TGTGCCAGCAGCAGGACAGCTATCACAGATACGCAGTATTTT
d_gene: NA; abundance: NA; v_gene: TRBV27; j_gene: TRBJ1-1; CDR3aa: CASSIQVNTEAFF; CDR3nt: TGTGCCAGCAGTATACAGGTTAACACTGAAGCTTTCTTT
d_gene: NA; abundance: NA; v_gene: TRBV7-2; j_gene: TRBJ2-1; CDR3aa: CASSLVGGLVSNEQFF; CDR3nt: TGTGCCAGCAGCTTAGTTGGGGGACTCGTAAGCAATGAGCAGTTCTTC
d_gene: TRBD2; abundance: NA; v_gene: TRBV19; j_gene: TRBJ2-1; CDR3aa: CASSMRLAGWDEQFF; CDR3nt: TGTGCCAGTAGTATGAGACTAGCGGGATGGGATGAGCAGTTCTTC
d_gene: TRBD2; abundance: once; v_gene: TRBV5-4; j_gene: TRBJ2-1; CDR3aa: CASSLSAGANEQFF; CDR3nt: TGTGCCAGCAGCTTATCAGCGGGAGCCAATGAGCAGTTCTTC
d_gene: TRBD1; abundance: NA; v_gene: TRBV29-1; j_gene: TRBJ1-2; CDR3aa: CSVHKQGTYTF; CDR3nt: TGCAGCGTTCATAAACAGGGGACCTACACCTTC
d_gene: TRBD1; abundance: NA; v_gene: TRBV30; j_gene: TRBJ2-7; CDR3aa: CAWSAGQGAREQYF; CDR3nt: TGTGCCTGGAGTGCGGGACAGGGGGCGCGGGAGCAGTACTTC
d_gene: NA; abundance: NA; v_gene: TRBV4-2; j_gene: TRBJ2-7; CDR3aa: CASSQNRDLGEQYF; CDR3nt: TGTGCCAGCAGCCAAAACCGGGACTTGGGAGAGCAGTACTTC
d_gene: TRBD2; abundance: NA; v_gene: TRBV7-2; j_gene: TRBJ2-7; CDR3aa: CASSSGLVSYEQYF; CDR3nt: TGTGCCAGCAGCTCGGGACTAGTTTCCTACGAGCAGTACTTC
d_gene: NA; abundance: NA; v_gene: TRBV2; j_gene: TRBJ2-5; CDR3aa: CASSIFAGQETQYF; CDR3nt: TGTGCCAGCTCCATCTTCGCCGGCCAAGAGACCCAGTACTTC
d_gene: TRBD1; abundance: NA; v_gene: TRBV28; j_gene: TRBJ1-5; CDR3aa: CASSRQGYQPQHF; CDR3nt: TGTGCCAGCAGCCGACAGGGCTATCAGCCCCAGCATTTT
d_gene: TRBD1; abundance: NA; v_gene: TRBV7-9; j_gene: TRBJ1-2; CDR3aa: CASSNRDRVNGYTF; CDR3nt: TGTGCCAGCAGCAACCGGGACAGGGTAAATGGCTACACCTTC